Presented here are 23 T cell receptor beta chains from one specimen sequenced in a study of shared clonotypes between healthy human individuals. Here immunoSEQ multiplex PCR was the method, and the copy in TCRdb shows in-frame clones only, minus some. The sample consists of approximately 250,000 clones, approximately 65% of them appearing once. Sequenced input: memory CD4+ T cells sorted from blood. Subset reported: CD45RA-negative fraction. These TCRs come from a man younger than 45 in good health.

The chain couples TRBV6-1 to TRBJ2-4; weak D call: TRBD2 (5 bases). CDR1 MNHNS and CDR2 SASEGT come from the germline V gene. The CDR3 consists of 20 residues. Between the trimmed V and J ends, which lost 2 bases and 0 bases, there was a span of 23 bases. CDR3 in DNA: TGTGCCAGCAGTGAACATGGGAGACGGTCCCACCTCATAGCCAAAAACATTCAGTACTTC. Its protein is CASSEHGRRSHLIAKNIQYF.

The chain uses TRBV5-1 and TRBJ2-7; possible D gene TRBD1, 6 bases. This CDR3 spans 15 amino acids. CDR1 SGHRS and CDR2 YFSETQ come from the germline V gene. V was pared by 4 bases and J by 0 bases, with 14 bases between. The CDR3 DNA reads as TGCGCCAGCAGCAAGGGACACCTGAGCTCCTACGAGCAGTACTTC. This encodes CASSKGHLSSYEQYF.

The chain links TRBV30 to TRBJ1-3, with D uncertain. The CDR3 consists of 13 residues. The germline gives CDR1 GTSNPN, CDR2 SVGIG (reference sequence). The V end was cut by 2 bases, the J end by 4 bases, with 9 bases between. The CDR3, as DNA: TGTGCCTGGAGTAGAGGATCCGGAAACACCATATATTTT. This codes for CAWSRGSGNTIYF.

This clone came up a few times. This chain joins TRBV28 and TRBJ1-1; the match to TRBD1 covers 7 bases. The CDR3 spans 13 residues. Losses at the gene ends were 6 bases for V and 5 bases for J; bases not matched to a gene: 6. Germline-derived CDR1 and CDR2 are MDHEN and SYDVKM. Here the CDR3 reads CASRPSGGTEAFF. CDR3 DNA sequence: TGTGCCAGCAGACCGTCAGGGGGAACTGAAGCTTTCTTT.

This sequence joins TRBV10-2 and TRBJ2-2; 7 nucleotides line up with TRBD1. V was clipped by 6 bases and J by 8 bases; unmatched bases: 9. The CDR3 contains 14 residues. From germline, CDR1 is WSHSY and CDR2 SAAADI. The CDR3 coding sequence is TGCGCCAGCAGGTTAGGGGGCCCAACGGGGGAGCTGTTTTTT. Translating it yields CASRLGGPTGELFF.

The chain combines TRBV9 with TRBJ1-2, with D perhaps matching TRBD1 (5 bases). V lost 0 bases and J 9 bases, leaving 9 bases between the germline ends. The CDR3 is made up of 12 amino acids. Germline CDR1 is SGDLS and CDR2 is YYNGEE. CDR3 bases: TGTGCCAGCAGCGTAGAGAACAGGCGCTACACCTTC. Translation gives CASSVENRRYTF.

This clone has a count of ten or more. This chain uses TRBV5-1 with TRBJ2-3; D unresolved. This CDR3 is 15 amino acids long. V was shortened by 2 bases and J by 0 bases, with 10 bases between the two germline ends. Germline loops: CDR1 SGHRS, CDR2 YFSETQ. CDR3 sequence reads: CASSLSTPSTDTQYF. Written as DNA, the CDR3 is TGCGCCAGCAGCTTAAGCACCCCTAGCACAGATACGCAGTATTTT.

The chain recombines TRBV7-2 with TRBJ2-3; D is unresolved. The CDR3 loop spans 15 amino acids. Germline V CDR1 and CDR2: SGHTA, FQGNSA. The ends were cut back, 4 bases at V and 2 bases at J, with 13 bases in the middle. Written as DNA, the CDR3 is TGTGCCAGCAGCTCCTTAGGAATTGCCACAGATACGCAGTATTTT. It is translated as CASSSLGIATDTQYF.

The rearrangement links TRBV9 to TRBJ2-1, with TRBD2 matching over 11 bases. The CDR3 totals 14 residues. The V gene end was trimmed by 2 bases and the J gene end by 9 bases; junction bases not matched to a gene: 4. Looked up from germline, CDR1 is SGDLS and CDR2 is YYNGEE. CDR3 nucleotides: TGTGCCAGCAGCGTTAGCGGGAGGGTCGGTGAGCAGTTCTTC. Protein sequence: CASSVSGRVGEQFF.

The chain uses TRBV15 and TRBJ1-5; TRBD1 matches at 9 bases. The CDR3 totals 12 residues. Unmatched junction bases numbered 9, after V lost 8 bases and J lost 13 bases. In germline, CDR1 is LNHNV, CDR2 YYDKDF (reference sequence). The CDR3 loop is CATGDGTGSQHF. The CDR3 DNA is TGTGCCACCGGGGACGGGACAGGGAGTCAGCATTTT.

This clone was found a few times. The J gene is TRBJ2-7, the V gene TRBV10-3; the D call may be TRBD1 or TRBD2 (5 bases each). V gave up 6 bases and J gave up 0 bases, with 15 bases separating them. Germline V gene lookup returns CDR1 ENHRY and CDR2 SYGVKD. The length of the CDR3 is 15 residues. The CDR3 sequence is CAIRRGGQSSYEQYF. Written as DNA, the CDR3 is TGTGCCATCAGGAGGGGCGGGCAGAGCTCCTACGAGCAGTACTTC.

The chain is built from TRBV9 and TRBJ2-1; D remains ambiguous. V was cut by 2 bases and J by 5 bases, with 14 bases left in between. The germline gives CDR1 SGDLS, CDR2 YYNGEE. This CDR3 comprises 15 residues. CDR3 region: CASSVRISEHNEQFF. CDR3 DNA sequence: TGTGCCAGCAGCGTTCGGATCAGCGAACACAATGAGCAGTTCTTC.

The chain couples TRBV14 to TRBJ2-5; D is uncertain. The CDR3 spans 14 residues. The V gene lost 0 bases and the J gene lost 4 bases, with 9 bases spanning the gap. Germline-derived CDR1 and CDR2 are SGHDN and FVKESK. CDR3 sequence: CASSQDLGIETQYF. The CDR3 DNA follows: TGTGCCAGCAGCCAAGATCTGGGGATAGAGACCCAGTACTTC.

This clone was seen a handful of times. The V call is TRBV13, the J call TRBJ2-3; perhaps TRBD1 as D (6 bases). The CDR3 loop spans 17 amino acids. The V and J ends lost 5 bases and 3 bases respectively, with 21 bases between them. CDR1 is PRHDT and CDR2 is FYEKMQ in the germline V gene (reference sequence). The CDR3 bases are TGTGCCAGCAGCCCCCCACAGGGCGGTTTCGGGACAGATACGCAGTATTTT. It specifies CASSPPQGGFGTDTQYF.

A remark on this clone: A far larger clone is only one base removed, so a read error is likely. The same CDR3 can be traced to other DNA sequences in this sample. The CDR3 sequence is CASSSRTGNLGYGYTF. CDR3 bases: TGTGCCAGCAGCTCCCGAACAGGGAACTTAGGGTATGGCTACACCTTC. The J gene is TRBJ1-2, the V gene TRBV25-1; D possibly corresponds to TRBD1 (6 bases). The V gene lost 6 bases and the J gene lost 5 bases, with 22 bases spanning the gap. The germline V gene has CDR1 MGHDK and CDR2 SYGVNS. There are 16 residues in the CDR3.

The rearrangement joins TRBV27 to TRBJ2-1; D might be TRBD2 (6 bases). Germline V lookup: CDR1 MNHEY, CDR2 SMNVEV (reference sequence). Between the trimmed V and J ends, which lost 3 bases and 4 bases, there was a span of 28 bases. This CDR3 region has 20 residues. CDR3 bases: TGTGCCAGCAGTTTCCACAACCCCAAACTCGGGAGCTGGGGGTACAATGAGCAGTTCTTC. This encodes CASSFHNPKLGSWGYNEQFF.

This clone was seen a single time. As DNA, the CDR3 is TGTGCCAGCAGCACAGCCGAGACCCAGTACTTC. It codes for CASSTAETQYF. The chain employs TRBV7-9 and TRBJ2-5; D is ambiguous. Looked up from germline, CDR1 is SEHNR and CDR2 is FQNEAQ (reference sequence). Trimming pared 5 bases from V and 5 bases from J, leaving 6 bases between. This CDR3 has 11 residues.

This clone was detected only a few times. This chain's CDR3 is CASSSAGVTYEQYF. The CDR3 nucleotides are TGTGCCAGCAGCTCCGCGGGGGTAACCTACGAGCAGTACTTC. The chain joins TRBV5-5 to TRBJ2-7, with 7 positions matching TRBD2. Germline CDR1 is SGHKS and CDR2 is YYEKEE (reference sequence). The CDR3 spans 14 residues. V gave up 3 bases and J gave up 2 bases; unmatched junction bases: 5.

This sequence joins TRBV11-2 and TRBJ1-3, with unresolved D. The CDR3 sequence is 14 residues long. From germline, CDR1 is SGHAT and CDR2 FQNNGV. Trimming stripped 2 bases from V and 0 bases from J, with 5 bases between. CDR3 sequence (DNA): TGTGCCAGCAGCTTATTCCGCTCTGGAAACACCATATATTTT. Translated: CASSLFRSGNTIYF.

In this sample, this clone turned up a few times. V and J are TRBV18 and TRBJ1-3, with D tentatively TRBD1 (5 bases). The CDR3 is 15 residues long. V lost 4 bases and J 0 bases, leaving 10 bases between the germline ends. From germline, CDR1 is KGHSH and CDR2 LQKENI. CDR3 sequence (DNA): TGTGCCAGCTCACTGGATGGGGGCTCTGGAAACACCATATATTTT. It codes for CASSLDGGSGNTIYF.

The chain couples TRBV27 to TRBJ2-5; D uncertain. V lost 6 bases, J lost 1 base, and 12 bases lay in between. From germline, CDR1 is MNHEY and CDR2 SMNVEV (reference sequence). This CDR3 region has 14 residues. Written as DNA, the CDR3 is TGTGCCAGCAGCCCGGCCGAAATCCAAGAGACCCAGTACTTC. As protein: CASSPAEIQETQYF.

The chain has TRBV6-1 and TRBJ2-7; 9 bases line up with TRBD1. The trim removed 3 bases at V and 2 bases at J, leaving 5 bases unmatched. The CDR3 length is 15 residues. Germline V gene sequence: CDR1 MNHNS, CDR2 SASEGT. CDR3 DNA sequence: TGTGCCAGCAGTGAGGTGGGACAGGGTCCCTACGAGCAGTACTTC. Translated: CASSEVGQGPYEQYF.

On this clone: At the DNA level, this CDR3 is encoded by other sequences in the same sample as well. The CDR3 spells CASSQGQGLNEKLFF. Here the CDR3 DNA reads TGCGCCAGCAGCCAAGGGCAGGGGCTTAATGAAAAACTGTTTTTT. The V call is TRBV4-1, the J call TRBJ1-4, with a tentative D call TRBD1 (6 bases). The CDR3 runs to 15 residues. Germline CDR1 MGHRA, CDR2 YSYEKL. Trimming cost V 1 base and J 4 bases, with 10 bases left between them.